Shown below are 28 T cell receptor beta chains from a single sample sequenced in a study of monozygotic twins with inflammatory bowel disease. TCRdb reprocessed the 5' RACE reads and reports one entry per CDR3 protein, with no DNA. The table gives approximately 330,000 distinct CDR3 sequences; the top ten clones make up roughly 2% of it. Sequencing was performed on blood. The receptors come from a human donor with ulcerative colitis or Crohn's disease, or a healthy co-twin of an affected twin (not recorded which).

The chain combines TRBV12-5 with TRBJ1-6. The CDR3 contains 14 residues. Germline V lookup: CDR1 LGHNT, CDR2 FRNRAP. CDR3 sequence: CASGFRPFYSPLHF.

The CDR3 reads CASSQDARGYGYTF. This chain joins TRBV4-3 and TRBJ1-2; checking the TCRdb D call of TRBD1 is not possible without DNA. CDR3 size: 14 residues. Germline CDR1 and CDR2: LGHNA and YSLEER.

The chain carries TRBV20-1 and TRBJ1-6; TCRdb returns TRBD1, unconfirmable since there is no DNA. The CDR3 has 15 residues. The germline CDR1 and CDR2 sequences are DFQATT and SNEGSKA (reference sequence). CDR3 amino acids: CSAGRTASYNSPLHF.

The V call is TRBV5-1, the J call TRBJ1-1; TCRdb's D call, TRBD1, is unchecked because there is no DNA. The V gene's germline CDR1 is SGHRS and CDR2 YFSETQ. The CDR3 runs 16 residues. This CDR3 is CASSRVRGTVNTEAFF.

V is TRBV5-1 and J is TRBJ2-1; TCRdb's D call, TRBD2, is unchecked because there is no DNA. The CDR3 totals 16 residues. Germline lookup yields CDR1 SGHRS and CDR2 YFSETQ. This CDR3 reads CASSDLTSGLFNEQFF.

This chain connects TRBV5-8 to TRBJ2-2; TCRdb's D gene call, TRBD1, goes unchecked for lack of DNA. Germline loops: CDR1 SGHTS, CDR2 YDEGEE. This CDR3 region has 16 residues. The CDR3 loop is CASSHPDTSNTGELFF.

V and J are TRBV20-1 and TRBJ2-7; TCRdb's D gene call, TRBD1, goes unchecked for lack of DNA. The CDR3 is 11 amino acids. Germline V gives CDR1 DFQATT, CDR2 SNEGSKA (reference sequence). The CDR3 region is CSAGTGNEQYF.

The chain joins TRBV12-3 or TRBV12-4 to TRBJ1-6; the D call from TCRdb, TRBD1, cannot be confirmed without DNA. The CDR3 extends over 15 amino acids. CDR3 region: CASSYTGTSATPLHF.

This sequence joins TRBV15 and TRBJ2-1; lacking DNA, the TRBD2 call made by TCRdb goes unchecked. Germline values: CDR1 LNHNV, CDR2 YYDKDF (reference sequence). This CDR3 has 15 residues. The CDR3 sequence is CATSREALAGGGQFF.

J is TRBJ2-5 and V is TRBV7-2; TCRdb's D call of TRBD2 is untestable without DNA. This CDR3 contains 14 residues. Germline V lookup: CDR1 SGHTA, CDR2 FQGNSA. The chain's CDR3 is CASSYAGRGETQYF.

CDR3 amino acids: CASSLEQLGDGYTF. The chain joins TRBV5-1 to TRBJ1-2. There are 14 residues in the CDR3. Germline loops: CDR1 SGHRS, CDR2 YFSETQ.

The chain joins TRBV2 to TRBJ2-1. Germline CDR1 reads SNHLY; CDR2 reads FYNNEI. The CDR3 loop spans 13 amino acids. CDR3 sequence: CASRASQVYEQFF.

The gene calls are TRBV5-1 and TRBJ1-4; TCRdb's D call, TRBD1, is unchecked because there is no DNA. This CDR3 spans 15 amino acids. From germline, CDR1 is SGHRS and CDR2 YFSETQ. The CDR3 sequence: CASSVDRGQDEKLFF.

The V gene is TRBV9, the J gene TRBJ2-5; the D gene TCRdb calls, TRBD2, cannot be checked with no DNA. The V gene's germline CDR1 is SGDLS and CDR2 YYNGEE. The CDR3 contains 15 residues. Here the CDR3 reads CASSVGVARQETQYF.

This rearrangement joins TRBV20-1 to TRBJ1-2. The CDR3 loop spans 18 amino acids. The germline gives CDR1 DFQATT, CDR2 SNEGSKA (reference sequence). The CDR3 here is CSARESEQRFEANYGYTF.

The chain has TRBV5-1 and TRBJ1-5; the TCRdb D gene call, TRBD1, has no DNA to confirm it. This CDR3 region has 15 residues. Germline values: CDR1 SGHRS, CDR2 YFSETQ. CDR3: CASSLVAGVGQPQHF.

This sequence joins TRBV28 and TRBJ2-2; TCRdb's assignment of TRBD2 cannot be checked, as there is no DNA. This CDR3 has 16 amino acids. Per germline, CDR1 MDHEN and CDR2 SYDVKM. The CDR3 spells CASSFSGRGRTGELFF.

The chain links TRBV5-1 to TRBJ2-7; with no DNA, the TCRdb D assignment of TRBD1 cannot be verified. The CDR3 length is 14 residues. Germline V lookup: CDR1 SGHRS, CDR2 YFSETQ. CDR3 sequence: CASSLGDRIYEQYF.

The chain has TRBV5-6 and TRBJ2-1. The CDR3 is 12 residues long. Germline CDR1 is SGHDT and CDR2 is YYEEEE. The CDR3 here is CASSGHSDEQFF. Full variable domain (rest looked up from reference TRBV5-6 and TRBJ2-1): DAGVTQSPTHLIKTRGQQVTLRCSPKSGHDTVSWYQQALGQGPQFIFQYYEEEERQRGNFPDRFSGHQFPNYSSELNVNALLLGDSALYLCASSGHSDEQFFGPGTRLTVL.

CDR3 residues: CASSADRVETQYF. V gene TRBV2 combines with J gene TRBJ2-5; TCRdb reports TRBD1, a call that lacks DNA to check it against. From germline, CDR1 is SNHLY and CDR2 FYNNEI. The CDR3 length is 13 residues.

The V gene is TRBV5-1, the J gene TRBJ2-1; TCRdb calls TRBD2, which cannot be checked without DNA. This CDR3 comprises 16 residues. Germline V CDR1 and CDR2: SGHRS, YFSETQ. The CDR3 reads CASSSGLAGGRNEQFF.

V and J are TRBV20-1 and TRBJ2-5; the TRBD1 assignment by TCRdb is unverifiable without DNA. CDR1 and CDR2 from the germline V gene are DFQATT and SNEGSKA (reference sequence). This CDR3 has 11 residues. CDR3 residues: CSASGEETQYF.

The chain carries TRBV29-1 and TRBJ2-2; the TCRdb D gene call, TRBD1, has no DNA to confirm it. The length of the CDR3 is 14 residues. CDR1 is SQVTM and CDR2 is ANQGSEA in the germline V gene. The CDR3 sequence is CSVLGGGRAGELFF.

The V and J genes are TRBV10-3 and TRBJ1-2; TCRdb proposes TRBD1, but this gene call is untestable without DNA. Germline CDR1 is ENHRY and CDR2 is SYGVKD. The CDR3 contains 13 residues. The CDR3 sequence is CAISEGPGYGYTF.

This CDR3 is CASSSPSGSGTFSYEQYF. This chain joins TRBV27 and TRBJ2-7; TCRdb indicates TRBD2, and absent DNA this call remains unverified. Looked up from germline, CDR1 is MNHEY and CDR2 is SMNVEV (reference sequence). The length of the CDR3 is 18 residues.

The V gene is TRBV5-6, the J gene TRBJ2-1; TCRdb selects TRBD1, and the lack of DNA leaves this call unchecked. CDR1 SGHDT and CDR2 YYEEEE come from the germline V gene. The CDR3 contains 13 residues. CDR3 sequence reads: CASSWDRGSEQFF.

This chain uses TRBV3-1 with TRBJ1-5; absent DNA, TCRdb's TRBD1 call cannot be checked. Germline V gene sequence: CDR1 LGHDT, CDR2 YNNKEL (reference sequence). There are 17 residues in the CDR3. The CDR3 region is CASSQAHPLSPDQPQHF.

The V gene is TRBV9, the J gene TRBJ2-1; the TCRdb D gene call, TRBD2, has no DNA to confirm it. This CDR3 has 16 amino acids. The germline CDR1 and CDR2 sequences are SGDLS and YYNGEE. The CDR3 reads CASSTLSLAGHNEQFF.